This T cell receptor (beta chain) is drawn from a study of siplizumab effects on memory and regulatory T cells. Notes on the study in general: Confirmation that proliferating Tregs from siplizumab cultures had suppressive function was not obtained.

Trimming pared 5 bases from V and 5 bases from J, leaving 11 bases between. The CDR3 runs to 13 residues. CDR1 is SGHDT, CDR2 YYEEEE, per germline. Regarding this clone: What it binds is not known.

Sequenced by immunoSEQ multiplex PCR; TCRdb stores in-frame clones only, minus some. Here the sample spans about 100,000 clones, approximately 94% being singletons. The specimen was non-Treg CD4+ T cells sorted from blood. The clonotype originates from a human donor in good health. The chain recombines TRBV5-6 with TRBJ2-1, with D perhaps matching TRBD2 (5 bases). The CDR3 DNA sequence: TGTGCCAGCAGACTAGTAATAAACAATGAGCAGTTCTTC. This sequence encodes CASRLVINNEQFF.